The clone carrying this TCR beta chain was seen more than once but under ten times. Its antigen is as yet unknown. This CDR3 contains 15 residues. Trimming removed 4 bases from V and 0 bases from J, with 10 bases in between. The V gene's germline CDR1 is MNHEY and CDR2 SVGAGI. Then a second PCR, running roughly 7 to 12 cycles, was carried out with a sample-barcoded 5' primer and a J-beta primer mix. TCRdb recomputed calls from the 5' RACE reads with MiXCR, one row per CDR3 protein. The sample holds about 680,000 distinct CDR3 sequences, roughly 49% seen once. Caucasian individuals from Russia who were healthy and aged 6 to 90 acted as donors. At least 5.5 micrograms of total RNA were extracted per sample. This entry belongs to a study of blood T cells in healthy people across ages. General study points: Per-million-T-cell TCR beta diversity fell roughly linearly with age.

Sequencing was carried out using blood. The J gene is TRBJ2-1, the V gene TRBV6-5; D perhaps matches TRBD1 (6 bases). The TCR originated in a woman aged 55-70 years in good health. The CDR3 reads CASSLRGISYNEQFF. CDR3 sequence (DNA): TGTGCCAGCAGTTTAAGGGGGATCTCCTACAATGAGCAGTTCTTC.